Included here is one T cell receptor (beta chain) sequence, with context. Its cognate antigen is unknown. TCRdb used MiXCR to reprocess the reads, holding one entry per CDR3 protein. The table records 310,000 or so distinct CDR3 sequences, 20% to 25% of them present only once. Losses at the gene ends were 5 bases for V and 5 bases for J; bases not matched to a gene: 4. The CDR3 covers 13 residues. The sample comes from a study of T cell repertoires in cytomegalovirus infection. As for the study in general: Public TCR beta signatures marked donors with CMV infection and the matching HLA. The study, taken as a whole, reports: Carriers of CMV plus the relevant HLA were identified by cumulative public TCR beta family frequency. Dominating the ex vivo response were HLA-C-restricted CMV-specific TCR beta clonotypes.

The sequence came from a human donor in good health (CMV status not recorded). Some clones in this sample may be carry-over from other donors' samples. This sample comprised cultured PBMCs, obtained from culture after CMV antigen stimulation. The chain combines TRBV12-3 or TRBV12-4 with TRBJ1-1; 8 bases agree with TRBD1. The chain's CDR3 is CASSGTGRTEAFF. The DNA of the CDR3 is TGTGCCAGCAGTGGGACAGGTCGGACTGAAGCTTTCTTT.